These T cell receptor beta chains were read from a single sample in a study of breast tumors, draining lymph nodes, adjacent tissues. One entry per CDR3 protein results from TCRdb running MiXCR on the multiplex PCR reads. This sample has 100,000 to 150,000 distinct CDR3 sequences; more than 20% occur once, and the top ten carry more than 2.5%. What was sequenced was axillary lymph node tissue. These receptors were taken from a female donor with breast cancer. Some clones in this sample may be carry-over from other donors' samples. The CDR3 runs from the conserved cysteine through the conserved F or W. Fields, in order: D gene, V gene, J gene, clone size, CDR3 DNA, CDR3 protein. A D gene is named only where the DNA matches it firmly. A clone size is listed for some rows: how often the clone was seen (once, few, many), or a class if it is expanded.

.	TRBV6-5	TRBJ2-3	many	TGTGCCAGCAGTCCCGAGGGGGAGACCACAGATACGCAGTATTTT	CASSPEGETTDTQYF
.	TRBV9	TRBJ1-4	many	TGTGCCAGCAGCGTAGGTCTGCAGGGGTCTAATGAAAAACTGTTTTTT	CASSVGLQGSNEKLFF
.	TRBV20-1	TRBJ2-3	many	TGCAGTGCTAGAGAATCCCGGGGGACGCAGTATTTT	CSARESRGTQYF
TRBD1	TRBV6-1	TRBJ1-5	.	TGTGCCAGCACCCGGACAGGGGGCAATCAGCCCCAGCATTTT	CASTRTGGNQPQHF
TRBD2	TRBV2	TRBJ2-7	many	TGTGCCAGCAGTAGAGTAACTAGCGGGTATATGACCTACGAGCAGTACTTC	CASSRVTSGYMTYEQYF
TRBD2	TRBV6-5	TRBJ2-7	.	TGTGCCAGCAGTTACGGGGTAAGCGGGAGGTCCTACGAGCAGTACTTC	CASSYGVSGRSYEQYF
TRBD1	TRBV7-2	TRBJ2-2	many	TGTGCCAGCAGCAACAACAGGGGCGGGGAGCTGTTTTTT	CASSNNRGGELFF
.	TRBV27	TRBJ2-7	many	TGTGCCAGCAGTTTTTCCAGAGCCTACGAGCAGTACTTC	CASSFSRAYEQYF
.	TRBV27	TRBJ2-1	.	TGTGCCAGTAGCCGGGACTTTTACAATGAGCAGTTCTTC	CASSRDFYNEQFF
.	TRBV12-3/TRBV12-4	TRBJ2-7	many	TGTGCCAGCAGTCGGGCCCAGGGGGGGACGGGTGAGCAGTACTTC	CASSRAQGGTGEQYF
TRBD1	TRBV9	TRBJ2-1	.	TGTGCCAGCAGCGTAGAGGGACAGAGTAACAATGAGCGGTTCTTC	CASSVEGQSNNERFF